These 5 T cell receptor beta chains share one sample of origin, sequenced in a study of cytomegalovirus exposure and HLA in healthy donors. In the PCR, 60 Vbeta and 13 Jbeta primers were used. Assay: immunoSEQ multiplex PCR; the TCRdb copy retains only in-frame clones and omits some. The sample includes about 190,000 clones, 75% to 90% of them seen just once. Material: PBMCs. The receptors originated from a man aged 30-40 years in good health and CMV-seronegative.

The V call is TRBV7-2, the J call TRBJ2-7, with D perhaps matching TRBD1 (6 bases). Germline V gene sequence: CDR1 SGHTA, CDR2 FQGNSA. The length of the CDR3 is 15 residues. The ends were cut back, 5 bases at V and 2 bases at J, with 16 bases in the middle. The CDR3 bases are TGTGCCAGCAGCCAGGGGTTTGGGAAAACCTACGAGCAGTACTTC. Translation: CASSQGFGKTYEQYF.

This rearrangement joins TRBV29-1 to TRBJ2-5; 10 nucleotides match TRBD2. Per germline, CDR1 SQVTM and CDR2 ANQGSEA. V gave up 7 bases and J gave up 5 bases; unmatched junction bases: 13. The CDR3 is 15 residues long. The CDR3 DNA reads as TGCAGCGGGGGGCGGGTAGCGGGAGGCGCGGAGACCCAGTACTTC. Translation: CSGGRVAGGAETQYF.

This chain connects TRBV7-9 to TRBJ1-1; perhaps TRBD1 as D (6 bases). This CDR3 is built from 11 residues. V lost 5 bases, J lost 8 bases, and 9 bases lay in between. The V gene's germline CDR1 is SEHNR and CDR2 FQNEAQ (reference sequence). The CDR3 loop is CASSVDREAFF. CDR3 DNA: TGTGCCAGCAGCGTGGACAGAGAAGCTTTCTTT.

The chain uses TRBV19 and TRBJ2-7, with D possibly TRBD1 on 5 matching bases. CDR3 length: 14 residues. V was clipped by 5 bases and J by 2 bases, with 13 bases between them. Looked up from germline, CDR1 is LNHDA and CDR2 is SQIVND (reference sequence). The CDR3 nucleotides are TGTGCCAGTAGTCCCCCGACAGCCGCCTACGAGCAGTACTTC. The encoded protein is CASSPPTAAYEQYF. Using reference TRBV19 and TRBJ2-7 for the parts outside the CDR3, the full variable domain is DGGITQSPKYLFRKEGQNVTLSCEQNLNHDAMYWYRQDPGQGLRLIYYSQIVNDFQKGDIAEGYSVSREKKESFPLTVTSAQKNPTAFYLCASSPPTAAYEQYFGPGTRLTVT.

The genes are TRBV4-2 and TRBJ1-2, with D perhaps matching TRBD1 (5 bases). Trimming cost V 1 base and J 14 bases, with 14 bases left between them. This CDR3 has 12 residues. Germline CDR1 LGHNA, CDR2 YNFKEQ. For the CDR3, the DNA is TGTGCCAGCAGCCAAGCCCAGGGAGGGTGTACCTTC. Translation: CASSQAQGGCTF.